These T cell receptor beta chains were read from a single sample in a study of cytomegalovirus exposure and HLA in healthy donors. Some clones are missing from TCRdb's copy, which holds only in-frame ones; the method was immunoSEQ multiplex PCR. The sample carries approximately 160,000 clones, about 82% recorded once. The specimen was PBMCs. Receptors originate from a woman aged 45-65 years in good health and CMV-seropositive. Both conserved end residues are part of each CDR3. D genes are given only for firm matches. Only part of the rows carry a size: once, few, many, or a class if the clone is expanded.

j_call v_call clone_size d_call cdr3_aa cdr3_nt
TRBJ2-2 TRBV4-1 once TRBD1 CASSRSLTGDNTGELFF TGCGCCAGCAGCCGCTCGCTTACAGGGGATAACACCGGGGAGCTGTTTTTT
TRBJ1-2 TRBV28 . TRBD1 CASSLTPGTGVGGYTF TGTGCCAGCAGTTTAACTCCCGGGACAGGGGTTGGAGGCTACACCTTC
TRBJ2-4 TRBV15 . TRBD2 CATSSGGFAKNIQYF TGTGCCACCAGCAGCGGGGGGTTCGCCAAAAACATTCAGTACTTC
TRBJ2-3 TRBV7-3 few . CASSRWAYPDTQYF TGTGCCAGCAGCCGGTGGGCTTATCCAGATACGCAGTATTTT
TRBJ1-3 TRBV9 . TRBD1 CASSGQGSGNTIYF TGTGCCAGCAGCGGACAGGGCAGCGGAAACACCATATATTTT
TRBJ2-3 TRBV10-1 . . CASLLIRSTDTQYF TGCGCCAGCCTCCTTATACGGAGCACAGATACGCAGTATTTT
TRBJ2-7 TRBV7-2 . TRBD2 CASSLVARRGAGEQYF TGTGCCAGCAGCTTAGTGGCCAGGCGGGGGGCGGGCGAGCAGTACTTC
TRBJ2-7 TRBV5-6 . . CASSFPTTYEQYF TGTGCCAGCAGCTTCCCTACTACCTACGAGCAGTACTTC
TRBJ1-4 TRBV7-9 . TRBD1 CASSFGGTGGEKLFF TGTGCCAGCAGCTTTGGAGGGACAGGGGGCGAAAAACTGTTTTTT
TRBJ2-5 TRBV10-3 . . CAISDSKQETQYF TGTGCCATCAGTGATTCTAAGCAAGAGACCCAGTACTTC
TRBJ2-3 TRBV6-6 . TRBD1 CASSSGQALDTQYF TGTGCCAGCAGTTCGGGACAGGCGCTAGATACGCAGTATTTT
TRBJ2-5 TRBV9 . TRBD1 CASSARTGGYETQYF TGTGCCAGCAGCGCGAGAACAGGGGGCTATGAGACCCAGTACTTC
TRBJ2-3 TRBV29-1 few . CSVEEGGYGSTDTQYF TGCAGCGTTGAAGAGGGCGGGTACGGGAGCACAGATACGCAGTATTTT
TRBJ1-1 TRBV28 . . CASTRIGVRTEAFF TGTGCCAGCACCCGAATCGGGGTTCGCACTGAAGCTTTCTTT
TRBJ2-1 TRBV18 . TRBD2 CASLRLAGSGDEQFF TGTGCCAGCCTACGACTAGCGGGGTCCGGGGATGAGCAGTTCTTC
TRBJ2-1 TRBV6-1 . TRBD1 CASSLDRSSYNEQFF TGTGCCAGCAGTTTGGACAGGAGCTCCTACAATGAGCAGTTCTTC
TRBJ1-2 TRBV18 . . CASSPTTVYGYTF TGTGCCAGCTCACCAACCACAGTCTATGGCTACACCTTC
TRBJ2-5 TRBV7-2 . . CASSLARVETQYF TGTGCCAGCAGCTTAGCCAGGGTAGAGACCCAGTACTTC
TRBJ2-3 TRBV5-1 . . CASSLGRYTDTQYF TGCGCCAGCAGCTTGGGTAGATACACAGATACGCAGTATTTT
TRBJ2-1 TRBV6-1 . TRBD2 CASGITSGKYNEQFF TGTGCCAGCGGTATTACTAGCGGGAAATACAATGAGCAGTTCTTC
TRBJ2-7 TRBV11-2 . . CASSRTSSYEQYF TGTGCCAGCAGCCGGACAAGCTCCTACGAGCAGTACTTC
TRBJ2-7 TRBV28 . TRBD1 CASSSGGNIYEQYF TGTGCCAGCAGTTCAGGGGGCAATATCTACGAGCAGTACTTC
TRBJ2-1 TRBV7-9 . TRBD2 CASSLGTSYNEQFF TGTGCCAGCAGCTTAGGGACTAGCTACAATGAGCAGTTCTTC
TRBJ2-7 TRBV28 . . CASRASGPSYEQYF TGTGCCAGCAGAGCCTCAGGGCCCTCCTACGAGCAGTACTTC
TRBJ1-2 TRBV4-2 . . CASRWQGTNGYTF TGTGCCAGCAGATGGCAGGGAACCAATGGCTACACCTTC
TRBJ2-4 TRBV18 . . CASSPPGLGGSAKNIQYF TGTGCCAGCTCACCACCGGGTCTGGGGGGTTCTGCCAAAAACATTCAGTACTTC
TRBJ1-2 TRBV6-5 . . CASTLGGVYGYTF TGTGCCAGCACCCTCGGAGGCGTTTATGGCTACACCTTC
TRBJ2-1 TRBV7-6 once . CASSLSVYYNEQFF TGTGCCAGCAGCTTATCGGTCTACTACAATGAGCAGTTCTTC
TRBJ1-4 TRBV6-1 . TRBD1 CASSLTGRNEKLFF TGTGCCAGCAGTTTGACAGGGCGTAATGAAAAACTGTTTTTT
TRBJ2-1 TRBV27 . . CASSSPLYSATLSSYNEQFF TGTGCCAGCAGTTCCCCCTTGTATAGCGCGACCCTCAGCTCCTACAATGAGCAGTTCTTC
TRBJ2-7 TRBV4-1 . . CASSQDLRVNEQYF TGCGCCAGCAGCCAAGATCTTCGGGTCAACGAGCAGTACTTC
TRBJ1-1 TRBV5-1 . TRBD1 CASSLGQTGSTEAFF TGCGCCAGCAGCTTGGGCCAGACAGGGAGCACTGAAGCTTTCTTT